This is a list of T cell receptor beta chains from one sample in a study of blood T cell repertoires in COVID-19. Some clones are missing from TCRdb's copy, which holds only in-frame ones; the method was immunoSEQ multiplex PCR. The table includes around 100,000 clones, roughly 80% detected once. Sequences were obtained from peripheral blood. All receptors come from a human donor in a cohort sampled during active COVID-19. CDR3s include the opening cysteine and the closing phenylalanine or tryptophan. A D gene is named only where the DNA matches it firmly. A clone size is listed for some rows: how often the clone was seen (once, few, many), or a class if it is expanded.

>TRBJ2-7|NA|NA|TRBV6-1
TGTGCCAGCAGTGAAGAGGGGCCAACCTACGAGCAGTACTTC
CASSEEGPTYEQYF
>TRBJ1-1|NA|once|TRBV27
TGTGCCAGCAGGGAAGTTCAGGGCTTGAACACTGAAGCTTTCTTT
CASREVQGLNTEAFF
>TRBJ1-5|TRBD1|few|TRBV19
TGTGCCAGTAAGTTAGGTAGACAGGGTGGGTTGAGCGGCAATCAGCCCCAGCATTTT
CASKLGRQGGLSGNQPQHF
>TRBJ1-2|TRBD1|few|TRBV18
TGTGCCAGCTCACCGAGGGGACAGCCTTATGGCTACACCTTC
CASSPRGQPYGYTF
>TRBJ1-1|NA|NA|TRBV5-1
TGCGCCAGCAGCTACACGGGGACTGAAGCTTTCTTT
CASSYTGTEAFF
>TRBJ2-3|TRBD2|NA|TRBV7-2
TGTGCCAGCAGCTTAACCCAGCGGGGGGGCACAGATACGCAGTATTTT
CASSLTQRGGTDTQYF
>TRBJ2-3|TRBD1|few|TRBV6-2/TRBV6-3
TGTGCCAGCAGCCGCGGACAGGGGGCCACTAGCACAGATACGCAGTATTTT
CASSRGQGATSTDTQYF
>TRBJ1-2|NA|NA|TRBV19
TGTGCCAGTAGTATCGGGTCCCGTGGCAGGGTTTCCGATGGCTACACCTTC
CASSIGSRGRVSDGYTF
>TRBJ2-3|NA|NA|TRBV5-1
TGCGCCAGCAGCGAGCGGCCGCCCACAGATACGCAGTATTTT
CASSERPPTDTQYF
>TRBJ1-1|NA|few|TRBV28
TGTGCCAGCAGTTTAACAGGGAACACTGAAGCTTTCTTT
CASSLTGNTEAFF
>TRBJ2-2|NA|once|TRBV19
TGTGCCAGTAGGAGAACAGGCCCATCCATGACCGGGGAGCTGTTTTTT
CASRRTGPSMTGELFF
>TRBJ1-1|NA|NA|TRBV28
TGTGCCAGCAGTTACCAATTCGGGGTGGCGAACACTGAAGCTTTCTTT
CASSYQFGVANTEAFF
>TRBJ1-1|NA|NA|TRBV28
TGTGCCAGCAGTTTCATCACTGAAGCTTTCTTT
CASSFITEAFF
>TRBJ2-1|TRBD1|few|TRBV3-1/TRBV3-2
TGTGCCAGCAGCCAGAACCCAGGGGGAACCTACAATGAGCAGTTCTTC
CASSQNPGGTYNEQFF
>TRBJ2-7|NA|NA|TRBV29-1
TGCAGCGTTGTTGGTGGGAGGCCACCCTACGAGCAGTACTTC
CSVVGGRPPYEQYF
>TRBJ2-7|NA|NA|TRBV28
TGTGCCAGCAGTTCCCCAGGGGAACTCTACGAGCAGTACTTC
CASSSPGELYEQYF
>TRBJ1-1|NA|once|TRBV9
TGTGCCAGCAGCGTAGCACAGGGAGCTTCGAGGGACACTGAAGCTTTCTTT
CASSVAQGASRDTEAFF
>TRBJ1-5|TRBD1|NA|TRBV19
TGTGCCAGTAGTACCGGGGGACAGGGGTTTAGCAATCAGCCCCAGCATTTT
CASSTGGQGFSNQPQHF
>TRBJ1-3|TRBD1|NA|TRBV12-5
TGTGCTAGTGGTGCCCGACAGGGCTCTGGAAACACCATATATTTT
CASGARQGSGNTIYF
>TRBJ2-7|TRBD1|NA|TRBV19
TGTGCCAGTAGAGCCCGGACAGGACACTCCTACGAGCAGTACTTC
CASRARTGHSYEQYF
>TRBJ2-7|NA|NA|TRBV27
TGTGCCAGCATGAATAGAGGGATAGAGTACGAGCAGTACTTC
CASMNRGIEYEQYF
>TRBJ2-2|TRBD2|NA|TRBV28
TGTGCCAGCAGACTCACCCCCGGCGGGGGGGCCGGGGAGCTGTTTTTT
CASRLTPGGGAGELFF
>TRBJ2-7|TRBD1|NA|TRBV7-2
TGTGCCAGCAGCTTTCCGACGGGACAGGGCTACGAGCAGTACTTC
CASSFPTGQGYEQYF
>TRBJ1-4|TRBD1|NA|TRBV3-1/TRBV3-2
TGTGCCAGCAGCAACAGGGGATTGGCAACTAATGAAAAACTGTTTTTT
CASSNRGLATNEKLFF
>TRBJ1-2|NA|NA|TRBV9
TGTGCCAGCAGCGTAGAACAGGGCGGGTATGGCTACACCTTC
CASSVEQGGYGYTF
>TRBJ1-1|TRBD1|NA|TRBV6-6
TGTGCCAGCAGTCTCCTGGGGACAGGGGGTGGTAAGGGTTACACTGAAGCTTTCTTT
CASSLLGTGGGKGYTEAFF